This T cell receptor beta chain derives from a study of shared T cell receptors in the human thymus. Libraries were prepared by immunoSEQ multiplex PCR; TCRdb keeps only in-frame clonotypes and omits some of them. The table has 720,000 or so clones, 70% to 90% seen once; the top ten hold about 0.0098%. This CDR3 has 16 amino acids. V lost 3 bases, J lost 4 bases, and 19 bases lay in between. CDR1 and CDR2 from the germline V gene are MGHDK and SYGVNS. These data were also filed under a second study, of human thymus T cells.

This receptor was taken from a girl under three years old with a congenital heart defect. Sequencing used thymocytes. V gene TRBV25-1 combines with J gene TRBJ2-7; D possibly corresponds to TRBD1 (6 bases). CDR3 residues: CASSEGDTPRTYEQYF. For the CDR3, the DNA is TGTGCCAGCAGTGAGGGGGACACGCCAAGAACTTACGAGCAGTACTTC.